This entry lists 20 T cell receptor beta chains sequenced from one sample in a study of T cell responses to AZD1222 COVID-19 vaccine (dated by TCRdb to the early 2020s). The sample's time point, from its label and the paper: baseline before first vaccination. The method was the immunoSEQ multiplex PCR assay. Imported from immuneACCESS, the table was reduced by TCRdb to in-frame sequences with V and J called. These copies leave out some clones; in studies compared against another copy, an unresolved V gene accounts for under half, and the cause of the remainder is not known. This sample gives roughly 170,000 clones in total; approximately 86% of them show up just once. The ten largest clones add up to less than 3% of the sample. This specimen consisted of peripheral blood, obtained on day 0 of AZD1222 vaccination. These receptors all stem from an adult in good health.

V is TRBV25-1 and J is TRBJ1-2, with 8 bases identical to TRBD1. The germline V gene encodes CDR1 MGHDK and CDR2 SYGVNS. With 3 bases clipped from V and 4 bases from J, the junction kept 4 bases outside the gene matches. This CDR3 contains 14 residues. The CDR3 DNA sequence: TGTGCCAGCAGTGATCCCGGGACAGGCTATGGCTACACCTTC. This gives the protein CASSDPGTGYGYTF.

This clone was counted once. The chain carries TRBV5-1 and TRBJ2-7; the D call may be TRBD1 or TRBD2 (5 bases each). The V gene's germline CDR1 is SGHRS and CDR2 YFSETQ. The CDR3 extends over 14 amino acids. Between the trimmed V and J ends, which lost 5 bases and 1 base, there was a span of 13 bases. CDR3 residues: CASRAGTVSYEQYF. In DNA, the CDR3 is TGCGCCAGCAGGGCCGGGACGGTATCCTACGAGCAGTACTTC.

V usage is TRBV29-1 and J usage is TRBJ1-1, with 9 positions matching TRBD1. The J segment lost 4 bases and the V segment lost 0 bases, leaving 9 bases of the junction unmatched. CDR3 length equals 16 residues. Per the germline V gene, CDR1 is SQVTM and CDR2 is ANQGSEA. Here the CDR3 DNA reads TGCAGCGTTGAAGATCGCAGGACAGGGGTTGCCACTGAAGCTTTCTTT. Translating gives CSVEDRRTGVATEAFF.

The chain joins TRBV11-2 to TRBJ1-2; D ambiguous. In germline, CDR1 is SGHAT, CDR2 FQNNGV. This CDR3 is built from 14 residues. V was pared by 5 bases and J by 5 bases, with 15 bases between. The CDR3 coding sequence is TGTGCCAGCAGCCCCTCCTCTCGGAGATATGGCTACACCTTC. Translation gives CASSPSSRRYGYTF.

The chain links TRBV11-2 to TRBJ1-1, with D possibly being TRBD1 (6 bases). Trimming pared 3 bases from V and 6 bases from J, leaving 17 bases between. CDR1 is SGHAT and CDR2 is FQNNGV in the germline V gene. The CDR3 consists of 15 residues. Here the CDR3 DNA reads TGTGCCAGCAGCTTTACCTCAGGGGTGAGCGCTGAAGCTTTCTTT. It encodes CASSFTSGVSAEAFF.

The chain couples TRBV7-9 to TRBJ2-2, with 8 bases matching TRBD1. CDR3 length equals 17 residues. Germline CDR1 reads SEHNR; CDR2 reads FQNEAQ (reference sequence). V shed 4 bases and J 3 bases; nucleotides not matched to a gene: 10. The CDR3 region has the DNA TGTGCCAGCAGCTCCCCCCTAGGGGACAGGCACACCGGGGAGCTGTTTTTT. This gives the protein CASSSPLGDRHTGELFF.

The chain joins TRBV28 to TRBJ1-1; tentatively, D is TRBD1 (5 bases). CDR1 is MDHEN and CDR2 is SYDVKM in the germline V gene. Trimming pared 7 bases from V and 4 bases from J, leaving 16 bases between. The length of the CDR3 is 14 residues. The CDR3 protein is CASTPGGDGTEAFF. The CDR3 region has the DNA TGTGCCAGCACCCCCGGCGGGGACGGCACTGAAGCTTTCTTT. The complete variable domain, with remaining parts taken from reference TRBV28 and TRBJ1-1, reads DVKVTQSSRYLVKRTGEKVFLECVQDMDHENMFWYRQDPGLGLRLIYFSYDVKMKEKGDIPEGYSVSREKKERFSLILESASTNQTSMYLCASTPGGDGTEAFFGQGTRLTVV.

In DNA form, the CDR3 reads TGTGCCAGCTCACCGGGACAAACGAACACTGAAGCTTTCTTT. Translation gives CASSPGQTNTEAFF. The chain links TRBV18 to TRBJ1-1; tentative D call: TRBD1 (6 bases). Germline loops: CDR1 KGHSH, CDR2 LQKENI. The CDR3 spans 14 residues. Trimming left V 3 bases short and J 1 base short, with 9 bases between.

The chain combines TRBV28 with TRBJ2-3, with 7 bases matching TRBD1. This CDR3 has 17 amino acids. V shed 5 bases and J 0 bases; nucleotides not matched to a gene: 11. Germline loops: CDR1 MDHEN, CDR2 SYDVKM. CDR3 residues: CASSPRRDSPSTDTQYF. DNA for the CDR3: TGTGCCAGCAGTCCGCGCCGGGACAGCCCTAGCACAGATACGCAGTATTTT. The variable domain in full, with the rest retrieved from reference TRBV28 and TRBJ2-3, is DVKVTQSSRYLVKRTGEKVFLECVQDMDHENMFWYRQDPGLGLRLIYFSYDVKMKEKGDIPEGYSVSREKKERFSLILESASTNQTSMYLCASSPRRDSPSTDTQYFGPGTRLTVL.

The CDR3 sequence is CASSQKLGRHSKHTDTQYF. Written as DNA, the CDR3 is TGCGCCAGCAGTCAAAAACTCGGGAGACACTCGAAACACACAGATACGCAGTATTTT. The J gene is TRBJ2-3, the V gene TRBV23-1, with D maybe TRBD2 (6 bases). TRBV23-1 is designated an ORF whose function remains uncertain. The CDR3 loop spans 19 amino acids. The ends were cut back, 2 bases at V and 2 bases at J, with 23 bases in the middle.

The chain carries TRBV3-1 (or the pseudogene TRBV3-2) and TRBJ1-3; D unresolved. The CDR3 runs to 15 residues. Trimming removed 8 bases at V and 0 bases at J, with 14 bases between. Germline CDR1 LGHDT, CDR2 YNNKEL (reference sequence). The CDR3 here is CASSRTFSSGNTIYF. As DNA, the CDR3 is TGTGCCAGCTCGAGGACGTTTAGCTCTGGAAACACCATATATTTT.

The chain employs TRBV2 and TRBJ1-2, with TRBD1 matching 8 bases. The length of the CDR3 is 13 residues. CDR1 and CDR2 from the germline V gene are SNHLY and FYNNEI. The V gene end was trimmed by 8 bases and the J gene end by 4 bases; junction bases not matched to a gene: 6. This CDR3 reads CASGGGQGYGYTF. The CDR3 DNA reads as TGTGCCAGCGGAGGAGGACAGGGCTATGGCTACACCTTC.

The chain joins TRBV5-1 to TRBJ1-3, with TRBD1 identical over 7 bases. Germline-derived CDR1 and CDR2 are SGHRS and YFSETQ. V lost 3 bases, J lost 4 bases, and 7 bases stayed unmatched. This CDR3 has 15 amino acids. The CDR3 DNA sequence: TGCGCCAGCAGCTCACACCAGGGGGGAGGAAACACCATATATTTT. Translated: CASSSHQGGGNTIYF.

This clone showed up many times. CDR3 DNA: TGTGCCAGCAGCCCGACTAGGCCGGCGTACAATGAGCAGTTCTTC. It translates to CASSPTRPAYNEQFF. This chain uses TRBV14 with TRBJ2-1; TRBD2 might be the D (6 bases). The CDR3 spans 15 residues. V was cut by 4 bases and J by 4 bases, with 14 bases left in between. CDR1 and CDR2 (germline): SGHDN, FVKESK.

This clone has just one count. CDR3 sequence (DNA): TGTGCCAGCAGTTACGGTCAGGGAGTGAACCAGCCCCAGCATTTT. Encoded protein: CASSYGQGVNQPQHF. The genes are TRBV6-5 and TRBJ1-5; D is perhaps TRBD1 (5 bases). From germline, CDR1 is MNHEY and CDR2 SVGAGI. V lost 2 bases to trimming and J lost 7 bases, with 15 bases between them. The CDR3 is 15 residues long.

This chain links TRBV7-9 with TRBJ1-2; maybe TRBD1 (6 bases). V gave up 1 base and J gave up 5 bases, with 11 bases separating them. Germline CDR1 reads SEHNR; CDR2 reads FQNEAQ (reference sequence). The CDR3 is made up of 14 amino acids. CDR3 nucleotides: TGTGCCAGCAGCTTAGAAGGCACAGGGTATGGCTACACCTTC. Residues: CASSLEGTGYGYTF.

A few counts support this clone. V usage is TRBV27 and J usage is TRBJ1-1; D perhaps matches TRBD1 (6 bases). This CDR3 region has 13 residues. The germline gives CDR1 MNHEY, CDR2 SMNVEV (reference sequence). With 8 bases removed from V and 8 bases from J, the gap between germline ends came to 18 bases. The CDR3 spells CASATGVPAEAFF. Written as DNA, the CDR3 is TGTGCCAGCGCGACAGGTGTACCGGCCGAAGCTTTCTTT.

The chain is built from TRBV4-1 and TRBJ2-7; the match to TRBD2 covers 12 bases. The CDR3 totals 15 residues. Germline CDR1 is MGHRA and CDR2 is YSYEKL. V lost 1 base and J lost 2; bases outside the gene matches: 0. CDR3 nucleotides: TGCGCCAGCAGCCAAGGACTAGCGGGAGCCTACGAGCAGTACTTC. Its protein is CASSQGLAGAYEQYF.

This chain uses TRBV19 with TRBJ1-1, with 9 positions matching TRBD1. CDR3 length: 14 residues. CDR1 is LNHDA, CDR2 SQIVND, per germline (reference sequence). V lost 7 bases, J lost 6 bases, and 9 bases stayed unmatched. CDR3 coding DNA: TGTGCCAGTACCCCCGGGACAGGGTTCTCTGAAGCTTTCTTT. Encoded protein: CASTPGTGFSEAFF.

This clone was found once. The V and J genes are TRBV10-1 and TRBJ1-2; the match to TRBD1 covers 8 bases. Germline values: CDR1 WNHNN, CDR2 SYGVQD (reference sequence). This CDR3 spans 15 amino acids. V shed 5 bases, J shed 8 bases, and the junction held 13 bases outside the gene matches. The CDR3 nucleotides read TGCGCCAGCAGTTCGACCCCCTGGGACAGGCGCGGCTACACCTTC. This gives the protein CASSSTPWDRRGYTF.